Listed here is a single T cell receptor beta chain. The antigen remains undetermined. These data are taken from a study of CD8 T cells in ankylosing spondylitis. Study-wide results and caveats: Past studies reported some motif variants in reactive arthritis synovial fluid and blood. Clones tied to disease were said to be significantly enriched in matched ankylosing spondylitis synovial fluid.

V was shortened by 4 bases and J by 5 bases, with 14 bases between the two germline ends. Germline-derived CDR1 and CDR2 are MGHRA and YSYEKL. The CDR3 loop spans 15 amino acids. With molecular barcodes, quantitative 5'-RACE was used to make the TCR beta libraries. From the 5' RACE reads, TCRdb called clonotypes with MiXCR, one entry per CDR3 protein. Here the sample spans about 250,000 distinct CDR3 sequences, roughly 32% being singletons. Sequencing input: blood, either unsorted or a sorted T cell fraction (not recorded which). J is TRBJ2-2 and V is TRBV4-1; D ambiguous. This clonotype originated in a male donor with ankylosing spondylitis or in good health (not recorded which). The DNA for the CDR3 is TGCGCCAGCAGCCCACATTCCCTAGAGACCGGGGAGCTGTTTTTT. Translating it yields CASSPHSLETGELFF.